This T cell receptor (beta chain) was captured in a study of shared clonotypes between healthy human individuals. Comment on this clone: Its antigen is unidentified.

Study-wide findings and caveats: Clonotype sharing among donors, it was expected, would be affected by sequencing depth. Naive CD4 clonotype sharing across a handful of donors was around 5.5%.

The CDR3 length is 13 residues. Germline V CDR1 and CDR2: LNHDA, SQIVND (reference sequence). The V and J ends lost 4 bases and 4 bases respectively, with 11 bases between them. Sequencing was performed with immunoSEQ multiplex PCR; in TCRdb, only in-frame clones are kept and a portion is missing. Of some 1 million clones detected, more than 60% appear once; the ten largest clones hold over 1.3%. This receptor was taken from a man between 18 and 29 years old in good health. The sample consisted of memory CD4+ T cells sorted from blood. Subset noted: CD45RA-negative fraction. This rearrangement joins TRBV19 to TRBJ2-7; TRBD2 is a possible D gene (6 bases). The CDR3 reads CASSKEGRYEQYF. The CDR3 DNA reads as TGTGCCAGTAGTAAGGAGGGCCGGTACGAGCAGTACTTC.